The next 20 T cell receptor beta chains were all read from a single sample in a study of blood T cell repertoires in COVID-19. Measured with immunoSEQ multiplex PCR; TCRdb has only the in-frame clones, and not every one. Here the sample spans over 100,000 clones, approximately 89% being singletons. The sequenced sample consisted of peripheral blood. Every receptor here comes from a man aged 35 to 55 with acute or convalescent COVID-19.

The V and J genes are TRBV2 and TRBJ1-2, with 7 bases lining up with TRBD1. Germline CDR1 reads SNHLY; CDR2 reads FYNNEI. CDR3 length equals 12 residues. The chain's CDR3 is CVRSTGLGGYTF. The CDR3 coding sequence is TGTGTTAGATCGACAGGGTTAGGTGGCTACACCTTC.

This chain connects TRBV11-3 to TRBJ2-1; possible D gene TRBD2, 7 bases. CDR1 is SGHNT and CDR2 is YENEEA in the germline V gene. This CDR3 spans 16 amino acids. The germline V and J ends were trimmed by 2 bases and 7 bases, with 18 bases remaining between them. The CDR3: CASSLSTGGAGNEQFF. The CDR3 DNA is TGTGCCAGCAGCTTAAGTACGGGGGGCGCGGGGAATGAGCAGTTCTTC.

The chain couples TRBV2 to TRBJ1-6; 9 bases map to TRBD1. Germline V gene lookup returns CDR1 SNHLY and CDR2 FYNNEI. J was trimmed by 7 bases and V by 3 bases; bases with no gene match: 1. CDR3 length equals 14 residues. The CDR3 DNA sequence: TGTGCCAGCAGTGAGGGGACAGGGAATTCACCCCTCCACTTT. Protein: CASSEGTGNSPLHF.

V gene TRBV6-4 combines with J gene TRBJ2-3; 8 nucleotides match TRBD2. There are 16 residues in the CDR3. The germline V gene has CDR1 MRHNA and CDR2 SNTAGT. The ends lost 1 base at V and 2 bases at J; junction bases unmatched: 5. The CDR3 protein is CASSDLRLAITDTQYF. The CDR3 DNA is TGTGCCAGCAGTGACTTACGACTAGCGATCACAGATACGCAGTATTTT.

This chain links TRBV7-9 with TRBJ2-1; possible D gene TRBD1, 5 bases. The germline gives CDR1 SEHNR, CDR2 FQNEAQ (reference sequence). Deletions cut 3 bases from V and 6 bases from J, with 9 bases between. The CDR3 is 13 amino acids. This CDR3 is CASSLPTVNEQFF. The CDR3 DNA reads as TGTGCCAGCAGCTTGCCGACAGTCAATGAGCAGTTCTTC. The entire variable domain, with the rest obtained from reference TRBV7-9 and TRBJ2-1, is as follows: DTGVSQNPRHKITKRGQNVTFRCDPISEHNRLYWYRQTLGQGPEFLTYFQNEAQLEKSRLLSDRFSAERPKGSFSTLEIQRTEQGDSAMYLCASSLPTVNEQFFGPGTRLTVL.

V gene TRBV18 combines with J gene TRBJ2-1, with D perhaps TRBD2 (5 bases). V was cut by 3 bases and J by 2 bases, with 20 bases left in between. CDR1 is KGHSH, CDR2 LQKENI, per germline. There are 18 residues in the CDR3. The CDR3: CASSPRIGLPRPYNEQFF. CDR3 bases: TGTGCCAGCTCACCGCGTATTGGACTCCCACGACCCTACAATGAGCAGTTCTTC. Complete variable domain (other parts from reference TRBV18 and TRBJ2-1): NAGVMQNPRHLVRRRGQEARLRCSPMKGHSHVYWYRQLPEEGLKFMVYLQKENIIDESGMPKERFSAEFPKEGPSILRIQQVVRGDSAAYFCASSPRIGLPRPYNEQFFGPGTRLTVL.

This sequence joins TRBV3-1 (or the pseudogene TRBV3-2) and TRBJ2-1; tentatively, D is TRBD1 (5 bases). The length of the CDR3 is 14 residues. Per germline, CDR1 LGHDT and CDR2 YNNKEL (reference sequence). The V gene lost 2 bases and the J gene lost 6 bases, with 11 bases spanning the gap. Here the CDR3 reads CASSQNPDINEQFF. In DNA, the CDR3 is TGTGCCAGCAGCCAAAATCCGGACATCAATGAGCAGTTCTTC.

The chain is built from TRBV30 and TRBJ1-2, with TRBD1 matching 10 bases. Trimming took 0 bases from V and 2 from J; bases not matched to a gene: 3. This CDR3 is built from 15 residues. Germline V gene sequence: CDR1 GTSNPN, CDR2 SVGIG (reference sequence). CDR3 DNA: TGTGCCTGGAGTGTAATGGGACAGGGGAACTATGGCTACACCTTC. Its translation: CAWSVMGQGNYGYTF.

The genes are TRBV18 and TRBJ2-7, with D possibly matching TRBD2 (6 bases). The V end lost 3 bases, the J end lost 0 bases, and 18 bases lay between the germline ends. The CDR3 loop spans 17 amino acids. Germline V gene lookup returns CDR1 KGHSH and CDR2 LQKENI. CDR3 residues: CASSPAGTAHTSYEQYF. CDR3 bases: TGTGCCAGCTCACCCGCGGGGACCGCTCATACCTCCTACGAGCAGTACTTC.

The chain employs TRBV18 and TRBJ1-1, with D unclear. Germline CDR1 KGHSH, CDR2 LQKENI. The CDR3 is 13 residues long. Trimming took 1 base from V and 3 from J, leaving 6 bases between them. In nucleotides, the CDR3 is TGTGCCAGCTCACCACACACCGACACTGAAGCTTTCTTT. This encodes CASSPHTDTEAFF.

The V gene is TRBV7-2, the J gene TRBJ1-6; tentative D call: TRBD1 (6 bases). Trimming removed 5 bases at V and 0 bases at J, with 11 bases between. Germline V gene lookup returns CDR1 SGHTA and CDR2 FQGNSA. This CDR3 is built from 16 residues. This CDR3 is CASSVDRSSYNSPLHF. The DNA for the CDR3 is TGTGCCAGCAGCGTAGACAGGAGCTCCTATAATTCACCCCTCCACTTT.

The gene calls are TRBV30 and TRBJ1-3; possibly TRBD1 for D (5 bases). CDR1 and CDR2 (germline): GTSNPN, SVGIG (reference sequence). The V end lost 7 bases, the J end lost 1 base, and 8 bases lay between the germline ends. There are 12 residues in the CDR3. CDR3 sequence (DNA): TGTGCCTCACGGACATCTGGAAACACCATATATTTT. It is translated as CASRTSGNTIYF.

J is TRBJ1-3 and V is TRBV14; TRBD1 matches 7 bases. The CDR3 loop spans 14 amino acids. Looked up from germline, CDR1 is SGHDN and CDR2 is FVKESK. V shed 5 bases, J shed 1 base, and the junction held 2 bases outside the gene matches. The CDR3 DNA is TGTGCCAGCAGCAACAGGGGATCTGGAAACACCATATATTTT. Translation gives CASSNRGSGNTIYF.

The V gene is TRBV5-1, the J gene TRBJ1-2; possible D gene TRBD1, 6 bases. Germline CDR1 and CDR2: SGHRS and YFSETQ. The CDR3 is 15 residues long. Trimming cost V 0 bases and J 4 bases, with 13 bases left between them. CDR3 amino acids: CASSLVGAGVYGYTF. The CDR3 nucleotides read TGCGCCAGCAGCTTGGTGGGGGCAGGGGTCTATGGCTACACCTTC.

This sequence joins TRBV27 and TRBJ2-2, with a possible D match to TRBD1 (6 bases). The CDR3 contains 14 residues. V gave up 6 bases and J gave up 3 bases, with 11 bases separating them. Looked up from germline, CDR1 is MNHEY and CDR2 is SMNVEV (reference sequence). The CDR3 sequence is CASRRGQYTGELFF. The CDR3 DNA follows: TGTGCCAGCAGGAGGGGACAATACACCGGGGAGCTGTTTTTT.

Note on this clone: Other DNA variants within this sample encode the same CDR3. The V and J genes are TRBV5-1 and TRBJ1-1; no clear D gene. Germline CDR1 reads SGHRS; CDR2 reads YFSETQ. The CDR3 has 13 amino acids. The V and J ends lost 1 base and 3 bases respectively, with 7 bases between them. DNA for the CDR3: TGCGCCAGCAGCTTGAGAGTGGACACTGAAGCTTTCTTT. Its translation is CASSLRVDTEAFF.

This chain connects TRBV11-3 to TRBJ2-1, with 10 bases that match TRBD2. Per the germline V gene, CDR1 is SGHNT and CDR2 is YENEEA. Unmatched junction bases numbered 10, after V lost 4 bases and J lost 10 bases. The CDR3 runs to 15 residues. DNA for the CDR3: TGTGCCAGCAGCTCCCGGACTAGCGGTGTAGGCGAGCAGTTCTTC. Translated, it gives CASSSRTSGVGEQFF.

In DNA, the CDR3 is TGTGCCAGCAGCTTAGCGCTAAGCACAGATACGCAGTATTTT. Protein product: CASSLALSTDTQYF. This sequence joins TRBV11-3 and TRBJ2-3; D is uncertain. The CDR3 spans 14 residues. CDR1 and CDR2 from the germline V gene are SGHNT and YENEEA. V lost 1 base, J lost 0 bases, and 5 bases lay in between.

This sequence joins TRBV7-2 and TRBJ2-5; 8 nucleotides line up with TRBD2. With V trimmed by 1 base and J by 5 bases, 12 bases remained unmatched. The V gene's germline CDR1 is SGHTA and CDR2 FQGNSA. The CDR3 is made up of 17 amino acids. The CDR3, as DNA: TGTGCCAGCAGCTTAGGGGCCGGACTAGCTATTGGGGAGACCCAGTACTTC. Protein: CASSLGAGLAIGETQYF.

Written as DNA, the CDR3 is TGTGCCAGCAGCTTGTGGGACTCCCAAGGGGAGACCCAGTACTTC. Translating gives CASSLWDSQGETQYF. This rearrangement joins TRBV7-2 to TRBJ2-5; D perhaps matches TRBD2 (6 bases). Looked up from germline, CDR1 is SGHTA and CDR2 is FQGNSA. The V and J ends lost 3 bases and 5 bases respectively, with 16 bases between them. This CDR3 is built from 15 residues.